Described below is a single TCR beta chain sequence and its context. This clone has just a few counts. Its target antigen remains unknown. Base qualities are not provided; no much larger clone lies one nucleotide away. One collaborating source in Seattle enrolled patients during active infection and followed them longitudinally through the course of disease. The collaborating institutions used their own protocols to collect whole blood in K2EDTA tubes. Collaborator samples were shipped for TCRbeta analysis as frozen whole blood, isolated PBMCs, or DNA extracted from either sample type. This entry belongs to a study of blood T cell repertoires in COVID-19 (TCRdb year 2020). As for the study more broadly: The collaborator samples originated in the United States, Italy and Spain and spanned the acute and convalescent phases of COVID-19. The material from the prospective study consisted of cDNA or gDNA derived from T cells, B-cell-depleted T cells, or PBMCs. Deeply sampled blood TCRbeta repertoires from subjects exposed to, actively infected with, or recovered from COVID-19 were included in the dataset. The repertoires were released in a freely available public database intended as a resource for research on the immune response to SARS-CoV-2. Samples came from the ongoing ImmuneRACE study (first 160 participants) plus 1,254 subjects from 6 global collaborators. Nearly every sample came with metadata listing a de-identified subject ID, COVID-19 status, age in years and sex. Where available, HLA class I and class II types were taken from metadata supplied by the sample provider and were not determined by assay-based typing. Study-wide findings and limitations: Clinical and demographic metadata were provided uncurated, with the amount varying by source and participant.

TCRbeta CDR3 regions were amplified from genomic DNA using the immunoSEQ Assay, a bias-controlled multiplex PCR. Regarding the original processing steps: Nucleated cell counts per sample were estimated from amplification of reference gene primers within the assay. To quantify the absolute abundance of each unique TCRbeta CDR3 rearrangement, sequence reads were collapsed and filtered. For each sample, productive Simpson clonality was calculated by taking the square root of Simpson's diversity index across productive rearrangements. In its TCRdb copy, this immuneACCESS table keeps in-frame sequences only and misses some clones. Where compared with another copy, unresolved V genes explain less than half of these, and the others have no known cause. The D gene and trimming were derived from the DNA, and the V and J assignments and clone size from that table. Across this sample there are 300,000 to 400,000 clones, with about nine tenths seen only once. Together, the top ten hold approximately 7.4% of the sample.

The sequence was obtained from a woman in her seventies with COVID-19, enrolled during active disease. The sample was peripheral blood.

This receptor carries the CDR3 CAIIAGPGDEQFF. The nucleotides are TGTGCCATCATTGCCGGCCCCGGGGATGAGCAGTTCTTC. The sequence links TRBV10-3 to TRBJ2-1; TRBD2 is possibly the D segment (5 matching bases). The junction carries 15 bases between V and J, which are trimmed by 7 bases and 8 bases respectively. Based on the germline V gene, the CDR1 and CDR2 sequences are ENHRY and SYGVKD. The CDR3 runs 13 residues from the cysteine to the phenylalanine. Just the 39-base CDR3 DNA is kept, in frame starting at base 1.